This TCR beta chain stems from a study of tumor and adjacent non-tumor tissue in lung cancer. Three rounds of nested PCR, following a modified ARM-PCR protocol, produced the TCRbeta library. TCRdb analysed the multiplex PCR reads with MiXCR anew, one entry per CDR3 protein. This sample carries fewer than 85,000 distinct CDR3 sequences, around 80% of them seen once, and the ten largest clones take roughly 14%. RNA was extracted from bulk tissue without any cell sorting. The sample holds many counts of this clonotype. This CDR3 comprises 14 residues. Per germline, CDR1 SGHRS and CDR2 YFSETQ. V lost 1 base, J lost 2 bases, and 6 bases lay in between.

This rearrangement joins TRBV5-1 to TRBJ2-2; no clear D gene. The sample comprised lung tumor tissue. This clonotype originated in a woman in her fifties or sixties with non-small cell lung cancer. The CDR3 nucleotides are TGCGCCAGCAGCTTGACAATTAACACCGGGGAGCTGTTTTTT. Protein sequence: CASSLTINTGELFF.